This T cell receptor beta chain was recorded in a study of CD8 T cells in Susac syndrome. The patients serving as multiple sclerosis controls were treatment-naive. They had stable or active relapsing-remitting disease and fulfilled revised McDonald criteria. The CDR3 loop spans 15 amino acids. Trimming shortened V by 3 bases and J by 2 bases, and 12 bases separated the two germline ends. Roughly 0.45 to 1 ug RNA was reverse transcribed with random hexamers. immunoSEQ multiplex PCR amplified TCR beta CDR3 across 54 Vbeta, 13 Jbeta. TCRdb re-derived calls from the immunoSEQ multiplex PCR reads in MiXCR, one entry per CDR3 protein. The table has roughly 140,000 distinct CDR3 sequences, approximately 93% seen once; the top ten hold roughly 0.19%.

Sequenced sample: CD8+ T cells from PBMCs. The clonotype comes from a human donor with multiple sclerosis. The rearrangement links TRBV12-3 or TRBV12-4 to TRBJ2-3; possible D gene TRBD2, 7 bases. The CDR3 nucleotides are TGTGCCAGCAGTTTTAAGGGGGGGATCACAGATACGCAGTATTTT. Amino acids: CASSFKGGITDTQYF.